This record covers a single TCR beta chain. This clone was observed a handful of times. Its antigen is not yet known. It has no much larger one-base neighbor in the sample; base qualities were not kept. The CDR3 spans 13 residues, from the cysteine through the phenylalanine. Only CDR3 DNA is held: 39 bases, read in frame from base 1. V gives up 6 bases and J gives up 3 bases, and the segment between their germline ends measures 11 bases. Per the germline V gene, WSHSY is the CDR1 and SAAADI is the CDR2. This sample stems from a study of beta chain features in type 1 diabetes (dated by TCRdb to 2017 to 2018). Broadly, across the study: Patients and healthy donors did not differ in mean age, gender distribution, total cell number or subset yield. In the study, TCRB repertoires of sorted circulating CD4+ T cell subsets from recently diagnosed type 1 diabetes patients were compared with those of matched healthy donors. Regulatory and stem cell-like memory subsets were obtained from only 8 patients and roughly 8 healthy donors, while naive and central memory subsets were obtained from all 30 or so donors. A total of roughly 98,000,000 sorted cells were examined across all samples, and RNA yield correlated strongly with the number of cells per subset.

Each donor gave one peripheral blood draw, roughly 0.12 L on average, collected into heparinised tubes. Naive, central memory, regulatory and stem cell-like memory CD4+ T cells were sorted on a BD FACSAria II using a panel including CD45RO, CCR7, CD25, CD127, CD95 and CD27. All sorted populations exceeded 95% purity. PBMCs were separated immediately by Lymphoprep density gradient centrifugation and were stained directly, without being cultured. Samples were stained and sorted in pairs, with one healthy donor and one patient per experiment, so that batch effects were minimized. All of the isolated RNA was reverse transcribed with the High Capacity cDNA Reverse Transcription Kit, so expressed TCRB transcripts were sequenced. Deep immunoSEQ sequencing was applied to naive, central memory and regulatory T cell samples, giving an average of approximately 4 million total reads per sample. Sorted cells were lysed in RLT buffer, and RNA was extracted using DNase-treated RNeasy Micro or Mini kits according to cell number. To prevent cross-contamination, each cell subset was processed individually, whereas patient and healthy donor samples were processed jointly. The immunoSEQ multiplex PCR was used to amplify TCRB sequences from cDNA, generating 87-bp fragments that spanned the CDR3 region. Amplicons were sequenced on the Illumina HiSeq platform. In the paper's pipeline: PCR bias was computationally corrected using synthetic template baselines, reads within Hamming distance 2 were collapsed, and singletons that could not be merged were discarded. Reads were aligned to IMGT to assign V, D and J genes, CDR3 length, and insertions or deletions at six rearrangement sites. Clonotype counts were normalized to sorted cell number within each subset before computing true diversity and Gini coefficients with the tcR R package. The overlap coefficient, calculated on TCRB nucleotide sequences, was used to quantify repertoire sharing. Out-of-frame TCRB sequences from naive cells were analyzed as a proxy for the pre-selection repertoire. TCRdb's version of the immuneACCESS table is confined to in-frame rearrangements and falls short of the full clone set. An unresolved V gene accounts for under half of the shortfall where checked; the remainder is of unknown origin. V and J calls and clone size are those listed in that table; D and trimming were worked out from the DNA. The sample records about 410,000 clones, 11% to 15% of which are singletons. The top ten clonotypes cover about 0.04% of the sample.

Broad study findings and their caveats: Naive, central memory and regulatory TCRB repertoires appeared to be more alike among patients than among healthy donors. Only small numbers of individuals were included in the HLA sub-analyses, which left unresolved whether HLA type had any influence on TCRB rearrangement. Shorter templates might have been favored by PCR, but patient and control samples were amplified and corrected together, so both groups would have been affected equally by any skew. Because cDNA was sequenced instead of genomic DNA, activated cells with high expression could be over-represented, although the groups did not differ in activation or CD3 levels. In all four CD4+ subsets, TCRB CDR3 length was moderately but significantly shorter in type 1 diabetes patients. At VDJ recombination sites, type 1 diabetes patients had fewer insertions and more deleted nucleotides, which implies abnormalities in thymic rearrangement.

The sequencing sample was made of naive CD4+ T cells from blood. Sample cell subset or site, as interpreted from the label and publication: true naive CD4+ T cells. This clonotype was obtained from a man aged 25-45 years in good health. The chain uses TRBV10-2 and TRBJ1-1; TRBD1 is a weak D gene call, 5 bases matching. The nucleotide sequence reads as follows: TGCGCCAGCAGCGGGGCGGGGGACACTGAAGCTTTCTTT. Translated, it gives CASSGAGDTEAFF.